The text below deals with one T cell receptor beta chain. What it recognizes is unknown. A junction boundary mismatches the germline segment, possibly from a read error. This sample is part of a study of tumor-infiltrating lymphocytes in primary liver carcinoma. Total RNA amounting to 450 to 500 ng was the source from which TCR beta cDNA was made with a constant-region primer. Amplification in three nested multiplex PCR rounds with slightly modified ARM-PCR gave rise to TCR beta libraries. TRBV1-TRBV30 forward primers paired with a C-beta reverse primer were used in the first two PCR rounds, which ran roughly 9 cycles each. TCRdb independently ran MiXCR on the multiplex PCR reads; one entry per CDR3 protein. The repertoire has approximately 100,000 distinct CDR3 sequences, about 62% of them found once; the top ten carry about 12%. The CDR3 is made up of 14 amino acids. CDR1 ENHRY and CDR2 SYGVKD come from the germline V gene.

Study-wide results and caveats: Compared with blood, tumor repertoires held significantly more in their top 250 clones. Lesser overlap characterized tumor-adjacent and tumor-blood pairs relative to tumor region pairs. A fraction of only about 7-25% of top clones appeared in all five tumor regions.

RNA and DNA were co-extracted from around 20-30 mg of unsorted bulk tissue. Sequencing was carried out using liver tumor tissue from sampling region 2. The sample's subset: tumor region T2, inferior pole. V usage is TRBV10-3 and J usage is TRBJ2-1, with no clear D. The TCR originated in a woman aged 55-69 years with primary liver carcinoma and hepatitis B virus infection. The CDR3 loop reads CATRFRSSYSEQFF. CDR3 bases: TGTGCCACCCGATTTCGAAGCTCCTACAGTGAGCAGTTCTTC.